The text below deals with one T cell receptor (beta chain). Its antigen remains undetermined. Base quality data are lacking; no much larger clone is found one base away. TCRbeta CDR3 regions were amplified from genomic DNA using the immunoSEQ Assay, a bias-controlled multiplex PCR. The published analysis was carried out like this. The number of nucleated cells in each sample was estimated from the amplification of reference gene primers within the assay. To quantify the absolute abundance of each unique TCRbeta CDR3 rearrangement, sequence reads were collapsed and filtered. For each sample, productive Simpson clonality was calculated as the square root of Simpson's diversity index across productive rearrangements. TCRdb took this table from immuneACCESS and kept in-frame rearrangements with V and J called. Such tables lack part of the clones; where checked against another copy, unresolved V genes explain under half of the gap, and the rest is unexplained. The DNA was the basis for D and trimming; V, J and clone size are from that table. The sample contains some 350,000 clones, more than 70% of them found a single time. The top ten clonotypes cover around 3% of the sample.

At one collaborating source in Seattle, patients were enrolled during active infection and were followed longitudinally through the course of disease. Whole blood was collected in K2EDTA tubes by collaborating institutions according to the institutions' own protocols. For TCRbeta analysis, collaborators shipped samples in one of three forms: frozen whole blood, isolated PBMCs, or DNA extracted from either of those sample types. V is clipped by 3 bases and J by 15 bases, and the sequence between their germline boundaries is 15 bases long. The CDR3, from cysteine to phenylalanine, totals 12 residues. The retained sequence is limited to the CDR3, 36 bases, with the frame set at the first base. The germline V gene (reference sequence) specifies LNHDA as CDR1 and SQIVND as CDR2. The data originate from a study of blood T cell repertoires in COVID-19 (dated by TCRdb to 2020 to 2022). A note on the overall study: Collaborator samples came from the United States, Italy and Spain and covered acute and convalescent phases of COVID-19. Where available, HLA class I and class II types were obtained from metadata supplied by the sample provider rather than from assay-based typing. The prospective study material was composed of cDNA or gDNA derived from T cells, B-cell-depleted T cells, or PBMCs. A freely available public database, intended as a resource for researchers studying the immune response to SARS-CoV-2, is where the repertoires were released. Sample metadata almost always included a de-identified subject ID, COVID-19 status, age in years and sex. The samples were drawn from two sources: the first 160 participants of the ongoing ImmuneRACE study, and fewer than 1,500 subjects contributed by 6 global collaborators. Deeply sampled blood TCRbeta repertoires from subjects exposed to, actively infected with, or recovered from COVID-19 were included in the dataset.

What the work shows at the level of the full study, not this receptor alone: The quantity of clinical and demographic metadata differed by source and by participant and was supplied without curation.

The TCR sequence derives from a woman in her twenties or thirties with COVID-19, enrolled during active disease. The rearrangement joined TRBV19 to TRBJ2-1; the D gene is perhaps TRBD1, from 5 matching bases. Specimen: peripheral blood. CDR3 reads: CASSIGDSPTFF. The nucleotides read TGTGCCAGTAGTATCGGAGACAGCCCCACGTTCTTC. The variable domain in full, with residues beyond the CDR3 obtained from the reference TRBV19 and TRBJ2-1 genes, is DGGITQSPKYLFRKEGQNVTLSCEQNLNHDAMYWYRQDPGQGLRLIYYSQIVNDFQKGDIAEGYSVSREKKESFPLTVTSAQKNPTAFYLCASSIGDSPTFFGPGTRLTVL.